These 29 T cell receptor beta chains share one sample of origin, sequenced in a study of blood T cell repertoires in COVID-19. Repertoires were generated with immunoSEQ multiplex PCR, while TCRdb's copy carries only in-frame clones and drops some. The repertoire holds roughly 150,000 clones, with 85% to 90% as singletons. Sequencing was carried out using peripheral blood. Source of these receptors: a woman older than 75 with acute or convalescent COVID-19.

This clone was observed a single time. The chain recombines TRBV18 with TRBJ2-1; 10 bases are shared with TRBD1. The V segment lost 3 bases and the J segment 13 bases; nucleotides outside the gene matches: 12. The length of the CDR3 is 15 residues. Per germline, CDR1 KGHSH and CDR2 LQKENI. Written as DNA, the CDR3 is TGTGCCAGCTCACCGGCTGGACAGGGGGTTGTTTCCCAGTTCTTC. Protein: CASSPAGQGVVSQFF.

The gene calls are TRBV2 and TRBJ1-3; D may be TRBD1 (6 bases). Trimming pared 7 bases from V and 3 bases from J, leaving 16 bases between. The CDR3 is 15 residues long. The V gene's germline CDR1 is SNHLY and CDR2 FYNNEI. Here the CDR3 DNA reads TGTGCCAGCACCCTGGTACAGGGAAGTGGAAACACCATATATTTT. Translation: CASTLVQGSGNTIYF.

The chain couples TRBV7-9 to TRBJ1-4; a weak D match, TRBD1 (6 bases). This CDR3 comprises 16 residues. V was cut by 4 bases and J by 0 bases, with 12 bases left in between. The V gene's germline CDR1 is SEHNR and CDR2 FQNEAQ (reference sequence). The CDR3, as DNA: TGTGCCAGCAGCTCCTGGACAGCTGCAACTAATGAAAAACTGTTTTTT. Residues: CASSSWTAATNEKLFF.

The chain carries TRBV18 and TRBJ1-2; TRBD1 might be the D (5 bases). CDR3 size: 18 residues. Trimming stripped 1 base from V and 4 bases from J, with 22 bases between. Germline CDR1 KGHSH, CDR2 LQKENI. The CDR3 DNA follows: TGTGCCAGCTCACCACGGGGCCAGGGCCGAATTCAGTCCTATGGCTACACCTTC. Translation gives CASSPRGQGRIQSYGYTF. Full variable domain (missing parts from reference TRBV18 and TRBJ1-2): NAGVMQNPRHLVRRRGQEARLRCSPMKGHSHVYWYRQLPEEGLKFMVYLQKENIIDESGMPKERFSAEFPKEGPSILRIQQVVRGDSAAYFCASSPRGQGRIQSYGYTFGSGTRLTVV.

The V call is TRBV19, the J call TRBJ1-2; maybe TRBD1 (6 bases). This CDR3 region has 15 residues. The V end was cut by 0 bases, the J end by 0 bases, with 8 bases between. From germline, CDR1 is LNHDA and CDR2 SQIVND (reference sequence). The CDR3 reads CASSIDGTTNYGYTF. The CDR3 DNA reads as TGTGCCAGTAGTATAGATGGGACAACTAACTATGGCTACACCTTC.

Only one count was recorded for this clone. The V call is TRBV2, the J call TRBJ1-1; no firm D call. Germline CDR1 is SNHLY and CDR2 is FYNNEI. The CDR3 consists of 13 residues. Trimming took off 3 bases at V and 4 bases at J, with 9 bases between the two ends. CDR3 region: CASSDGRSTEAFF. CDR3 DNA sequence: TGTGCCAGCAGTGATGGCCGGAGCACTGAAGCTTTCTTT.

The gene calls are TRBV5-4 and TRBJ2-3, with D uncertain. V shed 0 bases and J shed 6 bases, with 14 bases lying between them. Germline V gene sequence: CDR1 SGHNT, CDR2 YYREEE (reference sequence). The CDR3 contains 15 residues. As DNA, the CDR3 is TGTGCCAGCAGCTTGGGCGACGGAACCGGGGATACGCAGTATTTT. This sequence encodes CASSLGDGTGDTQYF.

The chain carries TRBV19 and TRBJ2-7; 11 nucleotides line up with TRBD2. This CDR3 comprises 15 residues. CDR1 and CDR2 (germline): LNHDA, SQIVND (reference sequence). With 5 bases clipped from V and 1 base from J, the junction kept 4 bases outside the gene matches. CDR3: CASSPTSGVSYEQYF. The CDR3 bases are TGTGCCAGTAGTCCGACTAGCGGGGTGTCCTACGAGCAGTACTTC.

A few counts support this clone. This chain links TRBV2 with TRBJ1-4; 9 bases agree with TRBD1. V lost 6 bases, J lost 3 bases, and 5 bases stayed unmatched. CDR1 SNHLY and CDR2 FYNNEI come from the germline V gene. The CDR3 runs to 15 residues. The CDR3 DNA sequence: TGTGCCAGCAGGGACCGGGACAGGGCTAATGAAAAACTGTTTTTT. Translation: CASRDRDRANEKLFF.

Here the CDR3 DNA reads TGTGCCAGCAGCCCTACAGGGATCTCCTACGAGCAGTACTTC. Amino acids: CASSPTGISYEQYF. J is TRBJ2-7 and V is TRBV3-1 (or the pseudogene TRBV3-2), with D possibly TRBD1 on 6 matching bases. CDR3 length equals 14 residues. Germline V gene lookup returns CDR1 LGHDT and CDR2 YNNKEL (reference sequence). The V gene lost 4 bases and the J gene lost 0 bases, with 10 bases spanning the gap.

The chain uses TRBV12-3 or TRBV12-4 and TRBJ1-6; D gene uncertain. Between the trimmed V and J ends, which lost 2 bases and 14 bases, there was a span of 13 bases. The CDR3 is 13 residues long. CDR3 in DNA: TGTGCCAGCAGTTTAAATCCGGAAAGCGCCCTCCACTTT. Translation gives CASSLNPESALHF.

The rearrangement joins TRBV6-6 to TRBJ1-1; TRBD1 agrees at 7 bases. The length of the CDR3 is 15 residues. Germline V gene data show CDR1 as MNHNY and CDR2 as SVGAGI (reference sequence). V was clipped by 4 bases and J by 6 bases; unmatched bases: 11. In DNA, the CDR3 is TGTGCCAGCAGTTCGGGACAAGGGGGCTGGGCTGAAGCTTTCTTT. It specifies CASSSGQGGWAEAFF.

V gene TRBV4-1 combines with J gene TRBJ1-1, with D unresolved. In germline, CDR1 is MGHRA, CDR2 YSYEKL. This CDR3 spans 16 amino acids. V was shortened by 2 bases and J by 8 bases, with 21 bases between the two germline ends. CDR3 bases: TGCGCCAGCAGCCAAAACCTGGCGGGGTACGGTGGGGAAGCTTTCTTT. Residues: CASSQNLAGYGGEAFF.

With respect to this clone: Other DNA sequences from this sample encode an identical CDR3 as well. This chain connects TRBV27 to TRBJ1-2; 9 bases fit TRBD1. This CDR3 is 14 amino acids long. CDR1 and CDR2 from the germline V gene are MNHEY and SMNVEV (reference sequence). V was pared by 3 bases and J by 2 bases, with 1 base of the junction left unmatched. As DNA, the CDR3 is TGTGCCAGCAGTTTGGGACAGGGCAACTATGGCTACACCTTC. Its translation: CASSLGQGNYGYTF.

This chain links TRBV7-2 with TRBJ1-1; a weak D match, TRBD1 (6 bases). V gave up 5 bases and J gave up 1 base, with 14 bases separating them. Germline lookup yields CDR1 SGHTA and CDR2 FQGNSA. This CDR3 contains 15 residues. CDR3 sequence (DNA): TGTGCCAGCAGCCCCGGACAGAGCCCGAACACTGAAGCTTTCTTT. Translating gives CASSPGQSPNTEAFF. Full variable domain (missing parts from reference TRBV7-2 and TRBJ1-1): GAGVSQSPSNKVTEKGKDVELRCDPISGHTALYWYRQSLGQGLEFLIYFQGNSAPDKSGLPSDRFSAERTGGSVSTLTIQRTQQEDSAVYLCASSPGQSPNTEAFFGQGTRLTVV.

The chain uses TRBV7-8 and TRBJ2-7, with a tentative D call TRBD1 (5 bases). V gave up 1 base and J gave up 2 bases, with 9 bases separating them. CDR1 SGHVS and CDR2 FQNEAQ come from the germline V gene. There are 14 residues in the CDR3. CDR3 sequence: CASSLVGVTYEQYF. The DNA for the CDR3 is TGTGCCAGCAGCTTAGTAGGGGTCACCTACGAGCAGTACTTC.

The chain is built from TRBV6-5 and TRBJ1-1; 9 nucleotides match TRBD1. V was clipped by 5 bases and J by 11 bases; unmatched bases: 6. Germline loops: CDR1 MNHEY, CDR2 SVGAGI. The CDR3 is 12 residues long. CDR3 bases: TGTGCCAGCAGTCGGACAGGGGATGGGGCTTTCTTT. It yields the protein CASSRTGDGAFF.

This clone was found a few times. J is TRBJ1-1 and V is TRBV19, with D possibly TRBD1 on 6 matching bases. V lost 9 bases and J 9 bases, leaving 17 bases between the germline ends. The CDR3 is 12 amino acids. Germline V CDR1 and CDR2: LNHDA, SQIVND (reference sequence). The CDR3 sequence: CASNPFQGKAFF. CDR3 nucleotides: TGTGCCAGCAACCCTTTCCAGGGGAAAGCTTTCTTT.

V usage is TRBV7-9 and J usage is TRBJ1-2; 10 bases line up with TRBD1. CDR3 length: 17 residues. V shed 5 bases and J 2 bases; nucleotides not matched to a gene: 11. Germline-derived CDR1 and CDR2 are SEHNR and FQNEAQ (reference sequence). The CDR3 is CASSTSDRGRANYGYTF. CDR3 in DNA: TGTGCCAGCAGCACAAGTGACAGGGGGCGGGCGAACTATGGCTACACCTTC.

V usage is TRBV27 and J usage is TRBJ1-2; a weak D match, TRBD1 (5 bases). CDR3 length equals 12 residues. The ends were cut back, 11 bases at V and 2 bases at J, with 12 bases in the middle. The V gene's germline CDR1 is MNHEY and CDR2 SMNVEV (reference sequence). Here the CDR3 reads CAQMTANYGYTF. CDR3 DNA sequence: TGTGCCCAGATGACAGCAAACTATGGCTACACCTTC.

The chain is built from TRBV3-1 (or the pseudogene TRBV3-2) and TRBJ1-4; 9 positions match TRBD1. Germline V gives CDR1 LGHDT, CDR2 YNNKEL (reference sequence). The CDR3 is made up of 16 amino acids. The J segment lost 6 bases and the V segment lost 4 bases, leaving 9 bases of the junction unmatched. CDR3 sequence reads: CASSPRVGQGYEKLFF. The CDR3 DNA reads TGTGCCAGCAGCCCCCGTGTGGGACAGGGCTATGAAAAACTGTTTTTT.

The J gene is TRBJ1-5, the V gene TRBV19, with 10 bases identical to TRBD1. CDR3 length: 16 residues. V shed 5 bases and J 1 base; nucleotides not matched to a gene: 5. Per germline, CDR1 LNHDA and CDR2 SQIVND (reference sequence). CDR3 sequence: CASSPGDRGSNQPQHF. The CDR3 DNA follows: TGTGCCAGTAGTCCGGGGGACAGGGGAAGCAATCAGCCCCAGCATTTT.

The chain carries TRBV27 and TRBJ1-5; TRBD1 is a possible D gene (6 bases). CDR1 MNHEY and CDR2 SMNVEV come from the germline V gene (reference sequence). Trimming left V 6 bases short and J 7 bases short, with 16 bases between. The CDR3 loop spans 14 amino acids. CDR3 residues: CASSLNRETQPQHF. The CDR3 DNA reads TGTGCCAGCAGCTTAAACAGGGAAACGCAGCCCCAGCATTTT.

The DNA of the CDR3 is TGTGCCAGCAGTGAAAGGGGGCAGACCCCTAATTCACCCCTCCACTTT. Translating it yields CASSERGQTPNSPLHF. The rearrangement uses TRBV6-1 and TRBJ1-6; 7 bases line up with TRBD1. Trimming removed 2 bases from V and 6 bases from J; junction bases left unmatched: 7. The CDR3 consists of 16 residues. Germline loops: CDR1 MNHNS, CDR2 SASEGT.

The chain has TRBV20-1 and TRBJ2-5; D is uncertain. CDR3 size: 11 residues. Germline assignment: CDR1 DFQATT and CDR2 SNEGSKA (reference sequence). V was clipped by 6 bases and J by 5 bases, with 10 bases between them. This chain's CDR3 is CSALDTETQYF. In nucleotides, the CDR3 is TGCAGTGCCCTAGATACGGAGACCCAGTACTTC.

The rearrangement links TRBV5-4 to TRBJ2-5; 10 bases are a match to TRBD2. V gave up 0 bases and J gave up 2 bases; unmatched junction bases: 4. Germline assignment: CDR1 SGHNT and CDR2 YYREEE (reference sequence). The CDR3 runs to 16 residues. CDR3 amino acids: CASSLAASGGQETQYF. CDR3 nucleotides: TGTGCCAGCAGCTTGGCTGCTAGCGGGGGACAAGAGACCCAGTACTTC. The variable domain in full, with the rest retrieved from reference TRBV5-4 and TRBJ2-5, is ETGVTQSPTHLIKTRGQQVTLRCSSQSGHNTVSWYQQALGQGPQFIFQYYREEENGRGNFPPRFSGLQFPNYSSELNVNALELDDSALYLCASSLAASGGQETQYFGPGTRLLVL.

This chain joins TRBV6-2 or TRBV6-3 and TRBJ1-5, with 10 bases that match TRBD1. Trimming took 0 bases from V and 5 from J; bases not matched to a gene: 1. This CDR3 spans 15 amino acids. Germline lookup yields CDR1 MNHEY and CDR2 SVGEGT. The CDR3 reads CASSYSDRGYQPQHF. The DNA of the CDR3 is TGTGCCAGCAGTTACTCGGACAGGGGGTATCAGCCCCAGCATTTT.

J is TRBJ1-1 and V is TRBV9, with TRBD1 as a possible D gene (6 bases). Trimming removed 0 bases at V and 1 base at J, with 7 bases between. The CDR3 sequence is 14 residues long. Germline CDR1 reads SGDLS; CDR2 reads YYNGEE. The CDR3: CASSVGGQNTEAFF. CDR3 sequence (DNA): TGTGCCAGCAGCGTAGGGGGACAGAACACTGAAGCTTTCTTT. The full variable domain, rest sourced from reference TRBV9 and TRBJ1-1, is DSGVTQTPKHLITATGQRVTLRCSPRSGDLSVYWYQQSLDQGLQFLIQYYNGEERAKGNILERFSAQQFPDLHSELNLSSLELGDSALYFCASSVGGQNTEAFFGQGTRLTVV.

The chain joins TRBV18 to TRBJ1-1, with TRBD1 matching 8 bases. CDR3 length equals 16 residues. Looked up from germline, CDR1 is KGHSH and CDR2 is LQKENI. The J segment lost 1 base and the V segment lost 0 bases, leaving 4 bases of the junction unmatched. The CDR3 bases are TGTGCCAGCTCACCACCAAGCAGGGGGCGGAACACTGAAGCTTTCTTT. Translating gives CASSPPSRGRNTEAFF.